The 20 T cell receptor beta chains listed next were all sequenced from one sample in a study of immune cell composition in non-small cell lung cancer. Sequencing was performed with immunoSEQ multiplex PCR; in TCRdb, only in-frame clones are kept and a portion is missing. The top ten hold around 12% of the sample, which has about 4,800 clones, roughly four fifths seen once. Source material: lung tumor tissue. These receptors all come from a human donor with non-small cell lung cancer.

The gene calls are TRBV5-1 and TRBJ1-3, with D hard to call. This CDR3 comprises 14 residues. V was clipped by 0 bases and J by 6 bases, with 10 bases between them. Germline-derived CDR1 and CDR2 are SGHRS and YFSETQ. The CDR3, as DNA: TGCGCCAGCAGCTTGGGGGCCTACGAAAACACCATATATTTT. Its translation: CASSLGAYENTIYF.

This clone has just one count. V is TRBV7-3 and J is TRBJ2-7; D may be TRBD1 (6 bases). The germline V gene has CDR1 SGHTA and CDR2 FQGTGA. Trimming stripped 2 bases from V and 6 bases from J, with 17 bases between. This CDR3 region has 15 residues. The CDR3 reads CASSLRTQGPFEQYF. The DNA of the CDR3 is TGTGCCAGCAGCTTACGTACACAGGGCCCCTTCGAGCAGTACTTC.

In its sample, this clone was seen a few times. This chain links TRBV5-1 with TRBJ1-6; 12 bases match TRBD1. This CDR3 has 15 residues. The V segment lost 4 bases and the J segment 9 bases; nucleotides outside the gene matches: 5. CDR1 is SGHRS, CDR2 YFSETQ, per germline. Here the CDR3 reads CASSMGQGAGSPLHF. The CDR3, as DNA: TGCGCCAGCAGCATGGGACAGGGGGCCGGTTCACCCCTCCACTTT.

CDR3 sequence (DNA): TGCAGTGTGGGCGGAAACATTCAGTACTTC. Translating gives CSVGGNIQYF. V and J are TRBV20-1 and TRBJ2-4; D remains ambiguous. V lost 7 bases and J lost 6, with 7 bases in between. In germline, CDR1 is DFQATT, CDR2 SNEGSKA (reference sequence). The CDR3 covers 10 residues.

This clone was seen only once. The chain combines TRBV4-1 with TRBJ1-1, with a possible D match to TRBD1 (5 bases). The length of the CDR3 is 16 residues. Germline CDR1 reads MGHRA; CDR2 reads YSYEKL. Trimming took off 1 base at V and 3 bases at J, with 15 bases between the two ends. CDR3 sequence (DNA): TGCGCCAGCAGCCAAGGAATCGGGACGGCTGACACTGAAGCTTTCTTT. It specifies CASSQGIGTADTEAFF.

V gene TRBV5-5 combines with J gene TRBJ2-1; perhaps TRBD1 as D (5 bases). Per germline, CDR1 SGHKS and CDR2 YYEKEE (reference sequence). The V gene lost 4 bases and the J gene lost 6 bases, with 14 bases spanning the gap. CDR3 length equals 14 residues. CDR3 nucleotide sequence: TGTGCCAGCAGCCCGCTGGGGCGTCGCAATGAGCAGTTCTTC. This sequence encodes CASSPLGRRNEQFF. Together with reference TRBV5-5 and TRBJ2-1, the CDR3 gives the full variable domain: DAGVTQSPTHLIKTRGQQVTLRCSPISGHKSVSWYQQVLGQGPQFIFQYYEKEERGRGNFPDRFSARQFPNYSSELNVNALLLGDSALYLCASSPLGRRNEQFFGPGTRLTVL.

This clone was seen more than once but under ten times. J is TRBJ1-5 and V is TRBV19; 9 bases map to TRBD1. The J segment lost 6 bases and the V segment lost 5 bases, leaving 2 bases of the junction unmatched. This CDR3 region has 13 residues. Germline CDR1 is LNHDA and CDR2 is SQIVND (reference sequence). The CDR3 is CASSWTGAQPQHF. The CDR3 region has the DNA TGTGCCAGTAGTTGGACAGGGGCTCAGCCCCAGCATTTT.

The J gene is TRBJ1-5, the V gene TRBV5-1, with a weak D call TRBD1 (6 bases). Germline assignment: CDR1 SGHRS and CDR2 YFSETQ. The CDR3 has 15 residues. Deletions cut 1 base from V and 7 bases from J, with 15 bases between. The CDR3 loop reads CASSLSGGPLQPQHF. The CDR3 DNA sequence: TGCGCCAGCAGCTTGTCCGGGGGGCCCCTCCAGCCCCAGCATTTT. Full variable domain (outside the CDR3, taken from reference TRBV5-1 and TRBJ1-5): KAGVTQTPRYLIKTRGQQVTLSCSPISGHRSVSWYQQTPGQGLQFLFEYFSETQRNKGNFPGRFSGRQFSNSRSEMNVSTLELGDSALYLCASSLSGGPLQPQHFGDGTRLSIL.

V is TRBV28 and J is TRBJ2-7; 10 positions match TRBD2. The CDR3 has 14 residues. Germline assignment: CDR1 MDHEN and CDR2 SYDVKM. V shed 4 bases and J 1 base; nucleotides not matched to a gene: 1. CDR3 coding DNA: TGTGCCAGCAGTTCTAGCGGGGGTTCCTACGAGCAGTACTTC. Amino acid sequence: CASSSSGGSYEQYF. Together with reference TRBV28 and TRBJ2-7, the CDR3 gives the full variable domain: DVKVTQSSRYLVKRTGEKVFLECVQDMDHENMFWYRQDPGLGLRLIYFSYDVKMKEKGDIPEGYSVSREKKERFSLILESASTNQTSMYLCASSSSGGSYEQYFGPGTRLTVT.

The CDR3 nucleotides are TGTGCCAGCAGTTTGCGTGGGGGCGCAGGTGAAAAACTGTTTTTT. Encoded protein: CASSLRGGAGEKLFF. The chain is built from TRBV27 and TRBJ1-4, with D possibly TRBD1 on 6 matching bases. Per the germline V gene, CDR1 is MNHEY and CDR2 is SMNVEV (reference sequence). V was clipped by 3 bases and J by 7 bases, with 15 bases between them. The CDR3 is 15 residues long.

The rearrangement joins TRBV5-1 to TRBJ2-7; 7 bases are a match to TRBD1. The J segment lost 2 bases and the V segment lost 0 bases, leaving 5 bases of the junction unmatched. This CDR3 is 15 amino acids long. The germline V gene encodes CDR1 SGHRS and CDR2 YFSETQ. The CDR3, as DNA: TGCGCCAGCAGCTTGGCGGGGACAGAGACCTACGAGCAGTACTTC. Residues: CASSLAGTETYEQYF.

V is TRBV11-1 and J is TRBJ1-4; 7 bases agree with TRBD1. Trimming at V came to 2 bases and at J to 7 bases, leaving 7 bases not matched to a gene. CDR1 and CDR2 (germline): SGHAT, FQDESV (reference sequence). This CDR3 comprises 15 residues. The CDR3 loop is CASSLLTGLAEKLFF. CDR3 sequence (DNA): TGTGCCAGCAGCTTATTGACAGGGTTGGCTGAAAAACTGTTTTTT.

The V gene is TRBV7-9, the J gene TRBJ2-3, with D perhaps TRBD1 or TRBD2 (6 bases each). V was shortened by 3 bases and J by 0 bases, with 10 bases between the two germline ends. Germline V CDR1 and CDR2: SEHNR, FQNEAQ (reference sequence). The CDR3 runs 15 residues. In DNA, the CDR3 is TGTGCCAGCAGCTTCTGGGGGGCGAGCACAGATACGCAGTATTTT. Its protein product is CASSFWGASTDTQYF.

V gene TRBV28 combines with J gene TRBJ1-1; no clear D gene. V shed 6 bases and J shed 0 bases, with 11 bases lying between them. This CDR3 has 14 residues. Germline assignment: CDR1 MDHEN and CDR2 SYDVKM. For the CDR3, the DNA is TGTGCCAGCAGACTACAGAGCATGAACACTGAAGCTTTCTTT. Translation: CASRLQSMNTEAFF.

The rearrangement joins TRBV2 to TRBJ2-2, with D unresolved. CDR1 and CDR2 (germline): SNHLY, FYNNEI. The CDR3 contains 14 residues. V was cut by 5 bases and J by 2 bases, with 9 bases left in between. In DNA, the CDR3 is TGTGCCAGCAGTTGGGCAGCCAACACCGGGGAGCTGTTTTTT. As protein: CASSWAANTGELFF.

This clone was detected once. The chain links TRBV5-4 to TRBJ1-2, with D uncertain. The V gene lost 3 bases and the J gene lost 7 bases, with 19 bases spanning the gap. This CDR3 region has 15 residues. CDR1 is SGHNT, CDR2 YYREEE, per germline (reference sequence). The CDR3 region has the DNA TGTGCCAGCAGCTCCACGACTACTCCTCTGGGTGGCTACACCTTC. The encoded protein is CASSSTTTPLGGYTF.

The rearrangement links TRBV28 to TRBJ2-1, with 8 positions matching TRBD2. The CDR3 spans 14 residues. The V and J ends lost 3 bases and 6 bases, in that order; junction bases with no gene match: 4. Per the germline V gene, CDR1 is MDHEN and CDR2 is SYDVKM. CDR3 loop: CASSFGTRTNEQFF. For the CDR3, the DNA is TGTGCCAGCAGTTTTGGGACTAGAACCAATGAGCAGTTCTTC.

The chain is built from TRBV9 and TRBJ2-7; TRBD2 agrees at 8 bases. CDR1 and CDR2 from the germline V gene are SGDLS and YYNGEE. The CDR3 consists of 16 residues. Losses at the gene ends were 4 bases for V and 7 bases for J; bases not matched to a gene: 16. The CDR3 spells CASSPPGGAGAWEQYF. In DNA form, the CDR3 reads TGTGCCAGCAGCCCCCCCGGGGGAGCGGGGGCATGGGAGCAGTACTTC.

V and J are TRBV5-6 and TRBJ2-7; perhaps TRBD1 as D (5 bases). Deletions cut 1 base from V and 6 bases from J, with 14 bases between. CDR1 and CDR2 (germline): SGHDT, YYEEEE. This CDR3 has 14 amino acids. The CDR3 reads CASSLIQAGGEQYF. Written as DNA, the CDR3 is TGTGCCAGCAGCTTGATACAGGCAGGCGGCGAGCAGTACTTC.

The chain uses TRBV15 and TRBJ2-7, with D perhaps given as TRBD1 or TRBD2 (5 bases each). V lost 3 bases, J lost 5 bases, and 14 bases lay in between. The germline CDR1 and CDR2 sequences are LNHNV and YYDKDF (reference sequence). The CDR3 runs to 14 residues. In DNA, the CDR3 is TGTGCCACCAGCAGGTATCGAAGAGGGGACGAGCAGTACTTC. Its translation: CATSRYRRGDEQYF.